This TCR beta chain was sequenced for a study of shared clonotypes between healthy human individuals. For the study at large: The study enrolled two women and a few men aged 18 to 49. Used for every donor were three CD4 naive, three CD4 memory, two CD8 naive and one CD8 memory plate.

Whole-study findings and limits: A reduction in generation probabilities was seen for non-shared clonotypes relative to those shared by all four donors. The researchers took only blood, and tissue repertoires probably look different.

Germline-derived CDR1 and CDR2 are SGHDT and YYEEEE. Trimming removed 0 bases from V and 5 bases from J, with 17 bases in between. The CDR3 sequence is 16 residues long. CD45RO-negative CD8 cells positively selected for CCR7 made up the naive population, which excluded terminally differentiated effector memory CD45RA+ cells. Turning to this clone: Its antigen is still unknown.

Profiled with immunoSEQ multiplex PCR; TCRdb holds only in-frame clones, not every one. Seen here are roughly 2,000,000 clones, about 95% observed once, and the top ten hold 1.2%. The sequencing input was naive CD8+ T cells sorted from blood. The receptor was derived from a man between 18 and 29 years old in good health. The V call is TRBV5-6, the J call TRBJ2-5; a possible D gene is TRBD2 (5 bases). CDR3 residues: CASSLAIKLGDETQYF. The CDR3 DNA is TGTGCCAGCAGCTTGGCCATAAAACTAGGAGACGAGACCCAGTACTTC.